Below, 16 T cell receptor beta chains from the same sample are listed, as sequenced in a study of PD-L1 blockade in urothelial cancer. Time point specified: pretreatment peripheral blood. The assay was immunoSEQ multiplex PCR, and TCRdb's table has in-frame clones only and misses some. The table includes tens of thousands of clones, approximately 86% detected once. The input for sequencing was PBMCs, taken around atezolizumab (anti-PD-L1) treatment. These TCRs come from a man at least 80 years old with urothelial cancer.

This clone was seen only a few times. For the CDR3, the DNA is TGTGCCAGCTCATACCACGCGGACACTGAAGCTTTCTTT. Protein: CASSYHADTEAFF. The gene calls are TRBV18 and TRBJ1-1; D call uncertain. Germline V gives CDR1 KGHSH, CDR2 LQKENI. The V gene lost 5 bases and the J gene lost 3 bases, with 10 bases spanning the gap. The CDR3 has 13 amino acids.

The rearrangement uses TRBV14 and TRBJ2-7; maybe TRBD2 (6 bases). The CDR3 has 15 residues. CDR1 is SGHDN, CDR2 FVKESK, per germline. Trimming pared 0 bases from V and 5 bases from J, leaving 14 bases between. CDR3: CASSQDRGWEDEQYF. The CDR3 DNA is TGTGCCAGCAGCCAAGATCGAGGGTGGGAGGACGAGCAGTACTTC.

Notes on this clone: Other DNA sequences within the sample encode an identical CDR3. V gene TRBV7-2 combines with J gene TRBJ2-7; TRBD1 might be the D (5 bases). CDR3 length: 15 amino acids. V was trimmed by 1 base and J by 2 bases, leaving 12 bases between them. Per the germline V gene, CDR1 is SGHTA and CDR2 is FQGNSA. The CDR3 DNA sequence: TGTGCCAGCAGCTTAGGGCAGGGCCTTACCTACGAGCAGTACTTC. It codes for CASSLGQGLTYEQYF.

For the CDR3, the DNA is TGTGCCAGCAGTGAACCCTACAGGAACAATGAGCAGTTCTTC. It codes for CASSEPYRNNEQFF. The chain has TRBV6-1 and TRBJ2-1; TRBD1 might be the D (5 bases). V was shortened by 2 bases and J by 5 bases, with 10 bases between the two germline ends. In germline, CDR1 is MNHNS, CDR2 SASEGT. CDR3 length equals 14 residues.

J is TRBJ1-2 and V is TRBV19; maybe TRBD1 (5 bases). There are 15 residues in the CDR3. The germline CDR1 and CDR2 sequences are LNHDA and SQIVND (reference sequence). V was trimmed by 2 bases and J by 0 bases, leaving 10 bases between them. The CDR3 nucleotides read TGTGCCAGTAGTATACCCCAGGGCCCTAACTATGGCTACACCTTC. This gives the protein CASSIPQGPNYGYTF.

The chain carries TRBV11-2 and TRBJ2-1; 9 positions agree with TRBD1. V lost 5 bases and J lost 4; bases outside the gene matches: 9. CDR1 SGHAT and CDR2 FQNNGV come from the germline V gene. This CDR3 comprises 16 residues. This CDR3 is CASSHPGTGYYNEQFF. Here the CDR3 DNA reads TGTGCCAGCAGCCACCCCGGGACAGGGTATTACAATGAGCAGTTCTTC.

The chain recombines TRBV14 with TRBJ2-1; 8 bases agree with TRBD2. Germline CDR1 and CDR2: SGHDN and FVKESK. V gave up 0 bases and J gave up 10 bases; unmatched junction bases: 14. This CDR3 spans 17 amino acids. The CDR3 DNA reads as TGTGCCAGCAGCCAAGAGGTCGGAACTCGCGGGAGGAGGGAGCAGTTCTTC. Translating it yields CASSQEVGTRGRREQFF.

The rearrangement joins TRBV10-3 to TRBJ2-5, with TRBD1 matching over 8 bases. Germline trimming cut 8 bases from V and 5 bases from J; bases unmatched to any gene: 13. The CDR3 is made up of 15 amino acids. Germline lookup yields CDR1 ENHRY and CDR2 SYGVKD. The CDR3: CAIAGAGGGLETQYF. CDR3 in DNA: TGTGCCATCGCTGGGGCAGGGGGCGGTTTGGAGACCCAGTACTTC.

This clone occurred once. The chain combines TRBV7-8 with TRBJ2-3, with D perhaps matching TRBD2 (6 bases). This CDR3 is 16 amino acids long. Germline-derived CDR1 and CDR2 are SGHVS and FQNEAQ. V gave up 1 base and J gave up 3 bases, with 14 bases separating them. In DNA form, the CDR3 reads TGTGCCAGCAGCTTAGTGGGCGGGAAGGTGACAGATACGCAGTATTTT. It yields the protein CASSLVGGKVTDTQYF. Filled out from reference TRBV7-8 and TRBJ2-3, the complete variable domain reads GAGVSQSPRYKVAKRGQDVALRCDPISGHVSLFWYQQALGQGPEFLTYFQNEAQLDKSGLPSDRFFAERPEGSVSTLKIQRTQQEDSAVYLCASSLVGGKVTDTQYFGPGTRLTVL.

The V gene is TRBV10-3, the J gene TRBJ2-3; D unresolved. The CDR3 sequence is 19 residues long. Germline CDR1 and CDR2: ENHRY and SYGVKD. V was shortened by 0 bases and J by 2 bases, with 21 bases between the two germline ends. CDR3 residues: CAISESMAFDNQITDTQYF. Here the CDR3 DNA reads TGTGCCATCAGTGAGTCAATGGCTTTTGACAACCAGATCACAGATACGCAGTATTTT.

The sample holds one count of this clone. The genes are TRBV10-3 and TRBJ1-1; TRBD1 is a possible D gene (6 bases). Germline CDR1 and CDR2: ENHRY and SYGVKD. The CDR3 spans 14 residues. V dropped 5 bases and J dropped 1 base, with 11 bases sitting between them. CDR3 sequence reads: CAISSTGENTEAFF. The CDR3 coding sequence is TGTGCCATCAGTTCGACAGGCGAGAACACTGAAGCTTTCTTT.

The genes are TRBV29-1 and TRBJ2-7; D perhaps matches TRBD2 (6 bases). The V gene's germline CDR1 is SQVTM and CDR2 ANQGSEA. V dropped 6 bases and J dropped 6 bases, with 15 bases sitting between them. The CDR3 covers 12 residues. The CDR3 region has the DNA TGCAGCGTGCGTCGGGAGACGGGCGAGCAGTACTTC. Translation: CSVRRETGEQYF.

V usage is TRBV11-2 and J usage is TRBJ1-2; tentatively, D is TRBD1 (5 bases). The CDR3 runs 14 residues. V was clipped by 4 bases and J by 6 bases, with 15 bases between them. Germline V gives CDR1 SGHAT, CDR2 FQNNGV. The CDR3 loop reads CASSSDGGGDGYTF. In DNA, the CDR3 is TGTGCCAGCAGCTCTGACGGCGGGGGGGATGGCTACACCTTC. Full variable domain (outside the CDR3, taken from reference TRBV11-2 and TRBJ1-2): EAGVAQSPRYKIIEKRQSVAFWCNPISGHATLYWYQQILGQGPKLLIQFQNNGVVDDSQLPKDRFSAERLKGVDSTLKIQPAKLEDSAVYLCASSSDGGGDGYTFGSGTRLTVV.

The chain couples TRBV29-1 to TRBJ2-1, with D unclear. Germline V gene lookup returns CDR1 SQVTM and CDR2 ANQGSEA. CDR3 length: 11 residues. Trimming left V 4 bases short and J 5 bases short, with 6 bases between. This chain's CDR3 is CSVVADNEQFF. CDR3 bases: TGCAGCGTTGTGGCAGACAATGAGCAGTTCTTC.

The chain uses TRBV27 and TRBJ1-5; unclear D gene. The CDR3 is 13 residues long. The V end was cut by 9 bases, the J end by 6 bases, with 15 bases between. Germline V gene sequence: CDR1 MNHEY, CDR2 SMNVEV (reference sequence). The CDR3 loop reads CASSAGRRQPQHF. Written as DNA, the CDR3 is TGTGCCAGTTCCGCGGGGAGGCGTCAGCCCCAGCATTTT.

The genes are TRBV27 and TRBJ2-1; D not resolved. The CDR3 has 15 residues. Germline V gene lookup returns CDR1 MNHEY and CDR2 SMNVEV (reference sequence). Trimming took 3 bases from V and 4 from J, leaving 13 bases between them. The CDR3 reads CASSFGDSRYNEQFF. In nucleotides, the CDR3 is TGTGCCAGCAGTTTCGGAGACTCCCGGTACAATGAGCAGTTCTTC.